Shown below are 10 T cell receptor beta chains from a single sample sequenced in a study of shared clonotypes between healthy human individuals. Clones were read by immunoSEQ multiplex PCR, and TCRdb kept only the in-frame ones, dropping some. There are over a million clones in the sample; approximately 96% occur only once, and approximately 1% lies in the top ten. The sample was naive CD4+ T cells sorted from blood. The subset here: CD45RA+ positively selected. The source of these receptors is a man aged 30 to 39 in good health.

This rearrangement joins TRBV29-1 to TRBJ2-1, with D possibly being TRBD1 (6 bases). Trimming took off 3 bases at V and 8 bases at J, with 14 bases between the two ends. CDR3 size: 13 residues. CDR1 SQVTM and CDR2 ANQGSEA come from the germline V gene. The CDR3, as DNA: TGCAGCGTTGACGGGCAGGGGTCCTATGAGCAGTTCTTC. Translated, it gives CSVDGQGSYEQFF.

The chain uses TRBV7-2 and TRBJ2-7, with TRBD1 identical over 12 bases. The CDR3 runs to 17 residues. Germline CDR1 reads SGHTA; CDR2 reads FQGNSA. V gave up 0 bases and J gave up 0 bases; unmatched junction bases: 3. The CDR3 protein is CASSLAGTGGYSYEQYF. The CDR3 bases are TGTGCCAGCAGCTTAGCCGGGACAGGGGGCTACTCCTACGAGCAGTACTTC.

The CDR3: CASSPPKPGGYEQYF. In DNA form, the CDR3 reads TGTGCCAGCTCACCACCGAAACCGGGAGGCTACGAGCAGTACTTC. J is TRBJ2-7 and V is TRBV18, with 7 bases matching TRBD2. Trimming removed 0 bases from V and 3 bases from J; junction bases left unmatched: 5. This CDR3 spans 15 amino acids. Germline values: CDR1 KGHSH, CDR2 LQKENI.

CDR3 nucleotides: TGTGCCAGCAGCCGACAAGAGGGGAACTATGGCTACACCTTC. This translates into CASSRQEGNYGYTF. The chain recombines TRBV6-1 with TRBJ1-2, with TRBD1 as a possible D gene (5 bases). The CDR3 spans 14 residues. CDR1 is MNHNS and CDR2 is SASEGT in the germline V gene. Trimming removed 6 bases at V and 2 bases at J, with 13 bases between.

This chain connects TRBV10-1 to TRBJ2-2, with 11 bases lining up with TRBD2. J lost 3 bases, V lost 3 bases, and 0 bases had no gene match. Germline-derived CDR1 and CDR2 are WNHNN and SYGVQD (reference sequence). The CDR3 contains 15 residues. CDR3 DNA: TGCGCCAGCAGTGAACTAGCGGGAGACACCGGGGAGCTGTTTTTT. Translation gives CASSELAGDTGELFF.

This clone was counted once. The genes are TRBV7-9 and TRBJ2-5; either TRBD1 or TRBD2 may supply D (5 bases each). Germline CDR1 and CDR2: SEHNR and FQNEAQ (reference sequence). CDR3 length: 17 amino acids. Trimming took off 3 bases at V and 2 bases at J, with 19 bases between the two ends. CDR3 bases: TGTGCCAGCAGCTTGCATGTCCGGGACCATTCACAAGAGACCCAGTACTTC. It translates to CASSLHVRDHSQETQYF.

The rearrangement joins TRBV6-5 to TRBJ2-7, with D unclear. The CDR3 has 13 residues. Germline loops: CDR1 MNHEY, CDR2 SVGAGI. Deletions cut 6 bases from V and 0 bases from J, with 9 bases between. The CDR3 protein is CASRLPGSYEQYF. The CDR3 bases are TGTGCCAGCAGGCTCCCCGGCTCCTACGAGCAGTACTTC.

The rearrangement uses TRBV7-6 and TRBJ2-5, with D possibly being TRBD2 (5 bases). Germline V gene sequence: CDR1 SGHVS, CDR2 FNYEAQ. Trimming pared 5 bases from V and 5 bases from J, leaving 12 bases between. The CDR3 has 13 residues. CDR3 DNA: TGTGCCAGCAGCCCCCTGACGGGGGAGACCCAGTACTTC. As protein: CASSPLTGETQYF.

The DNA for the CDR3 is TGCGCCAGCAGCCAAGATAGGGGAAGCGGGAGCTACGAGCAGTACTTC. Translating gives CASSQDRGSGSYEQYF. V usage is TRBV4-3 and J usage is TRBJ2-7; 8 bases are shared with TRBD2. V was clipped by 0 bases and J by 3 bases; unmatched bases: 7. CDR1 is LGHNA and CDR2 is YSLEER in the germline V gene. CDR3 size: 16 residues.

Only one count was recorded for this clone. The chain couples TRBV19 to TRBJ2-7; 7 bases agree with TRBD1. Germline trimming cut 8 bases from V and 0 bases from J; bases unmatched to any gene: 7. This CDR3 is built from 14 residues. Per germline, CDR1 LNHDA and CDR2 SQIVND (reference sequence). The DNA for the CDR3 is TGTGCCAGTTCGGACAGGTCGAGCTCCTACGAGCAGTACTTC. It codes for CASSDRSSSYEQYF.